Sequencing of this T cell receptor beta chain was carried out in a study of blood T cells in healthy people across ages. A sample-barcoded 5' primer and a J-beta primer mix were used in a second PCR of roughly 7 to 11 cycles. TCRdb re-called the 5' RACE reads with MiXCR, one entry per CDR3 protein. This sample has 550,000 to 650,000 distinct CDR3 sequences, with over 25% found just once. V lost 5 bases to trimming and J lost 3 bases; unmatched junction nucleotides: 7. The CDR3 covers 14 residues. CDR1 MNHNY and CDR2 SVGAGI come from the germline V gene (reference sequence). This clonotype was detected ten times or more. These same data were also listed under a study on T cells of mothers and their children.

V usage is TRBV6-6 and J usage is TRBJ2-7; TRBD1 matches at 7 bases. The receptor was isolated from a boy younger than 10 in good health. What was sequenced was blood. The CDR3 nucleotides read TGTGCCAGCAGTAAGACAGGGACCGTCTACGAGCAGTACTTC. Its translation: CASSKTGTVYEQYF.